This T cell receptor (beta chain) is drawn from a study of CXCR3-negative and CXCR3-positive naive CD8 T cells (dated by TCRdb to between 2018 and 2021). In the study overall: In total, about 135 million TRB reads were obtained, corresponding to roughly 1.5 +/- 0.3 million reads per library. The TRBV-TRBJ cluster analysis covered naive subsets from 5 or 6 donors and memory cells from 3 donors. Diversity and physicochemical repertoire analyses covered over 10 donors pooled from two independent experiments. Study-level results and caveats: TRB CDR3s from CXCR3-positive naive cells showed higher hydrophobicity (lower Kidera factor 4), lower energy, and higher strength and volume indices than CXCR3-negative naive cells. Freshly isolated PBMCs were used for most assays because CXCR3 expression partially decreased after cryopreservation. Comparably high repertoire diversity was found in both naive subsets, whereas much lower repertoire diversity was found in memory CD8+ T cells. Naive CXCR3-negative and CXCR3-positive cells from the same donor showed similar TRBV-TRBJ usage, whereas memory cells showed distinct patterns. Because surface CD5, which is linked to self-reactivity in mice, was comparable between the naive subsets, TCR interaction strength was also inferred from the physicochemical properties of TRB CDR3s.

Each CD8+ T cell subset was flow-sorted in triplicate, with roughly 310,000 cells per subset placed directly into RLT lysis buffer. To keep memory contaminants out, a stringent definition of naive CD8+ T cells was applied: CD45RO-CCR7+CD27+CD95-. Peripheral blood mononuclear cells were isolated from buffy coats using standard density gradient centrifugation. A FACSAria III was used to flow-sort naive CD8+ T cells into CXCR3-negative and CXCR3-positive populations. An RNeasy Mini Kit was used to extract total RNA from the sorted cells. The instrument given in TCRdb is NextSeq 550. The Human TCR Profiling Kit (MiLaboratory) was used to make UMI-labeled 5' RACE TRB cDNA libraries. cDNA synthesis used the entire amount of extracted RNA, and PCR amplification then used the entire amount of cDNA produced. The libraries were made side by side, with each library going through the same number of PCR cycles. In the original analysis: MIGEC and MiXCR extracted about 53,000 +/- 10,000 unique UMI-labeled TRB cDNA molecules per library, requiring at least two reads per UMI. On average, each library contained roughly 40,000 +/- 10,000 functional in-frame TRB CDR3 nucleotide clonotypes without stop codons. After downsampling to 5000 UMI-labeled TRB molecules per sample, diversity metrics, including normalized Shannon-Wiener and Chao1, were computed in VDJtools. For the central five CDR3 residues, VDJtools calculated physicochemical properties weighted by clonotype size, namely interaction energy, strength, volume and Kidera factor 4. The reads went through TCRdb reprocessing, and each CDR3 protein sequence gets one entry with no DNA. For this entry, the V and J calls and clone size follow TCRdb and not the study's own pipeline. This sample's table lists 92,000 or so distinct CDR3 sequences. The top ten clones comprise around 1% of the sample.

For this clonotype: Its antigen is still unknown.

In the germline V gene, CDR1 corresponds to SQVTM and CDR2 to ANQGSEA. The CDR3 holds 12 amino acids from the cysteine to the phenylalanine. No DNA is recorded. Source material: naive CXCR3- CD8+ T cells from blood. The cell subset or site label on this specimen signifies: CD45RO-CCR7+CD27+CD95- naive CD8+ T cells lacking CXCR3 (TNR3-). The chain is made from TRBV29-1 and TRBJ2-1; the D call from TCRdb, TRBD1, cannot be confirmed without DNA. This sequence was found in a human donor in good health. Some clones in this sample may be carry-over from other donors' samples. The CDR3 is CSVEGAGFEQFF.